This T cell receptor (beta chain) was documented in a study of PD-1 blockade in classical Hodgkin lymphoma. Generated by immunoSEQ multiplex PCR, the TCRdb table keeps only in-frame clones and is missing some. The profile shows 75,000 to 100,000 clones, around four fifths of them singletons. Patients all relapsed after autologous stem cell transplantation, and there was variation in brentuximab vedotin exposure. When best responses were assessed, they were complete response, partial response or progressive disease. V trimming: 7 bases; J trimming: 2 bases; junction bases outside the gene matches: 5. CDR1 and CDR2 (germline): SQVTM, ANQGSEA. This CDR3 has 12 amino acids. Study-level results: By C4D1 there was a significant rise in CD4+ TCR diversity but not in CD8+ TCR diversity. The authors have not defined what causes the repertoire differences, possibly disease activity or prior therapy. The study reported lower baseline TCR diversity in newly diagnosed patients than in healthy donors.

About this clone: As yet, its antigen is unknown.

The V and J genes are TRBV29-1 and TRBJ2-7; 7 bases fit TRBD1. This clonotype was sampled from a human donor with classical Hodgkin lymphoma. This specimen consisted of peripheral blood mononuclear cells (PBMCs), obtained at baseline. DNA of the CDR3: TGCAGCGCCCGACAGGGTGCCTACGAGCAGTACTTC. It codes for CSARQGAYEQYF.